These 30 T cell receptor beta chains came from one sample sequenced in a study of T-cell memory formation after mild COVID-19. Each CDR3 protein is one row after TCRdb ran MiXCR on the 5' RACE reads. The sample carries 210,000 or so distinct CDR3 sequences, about 10% recorded once. Material for sequencing was PBMCs or a T cell subset sorted from them (not recorded which). These receptors all stem from a man between 18 and 35 years old who had mild COVID-19 (a few samples of this study predate the infection). Cell type and time point are not known.

This chain connects TRBV27 to TRBJ2-5; 9 positions agree with TRBD2. Looked up from germline, CDR1 is MNHEY and CDR2 is SMNVEV (reference sequence). CDR3 length: 13 residues. V was clipped by 4 bases and J by 4 bases; unmatched bases: 1. The CDR3: CASSSTSGETQYF. Here the CDR3 DNA reads TGTGCCAGCAGTTCGACTAGCGGAGAGACCCAGTACTTC.

J is TRBJ1-6 and V is TRBV7-2; 8 nucleotides line up with TRBD1. CDR1 and CDR2 from the germline V gene are SGHTA and FQGNSA. V gave up 4 bases and J gave up 0 bases; unmatched junction bases: 14. The CDR3 sequence is 20 residues long. The CDR3 protein is CASSSPFPRGPSSYNSPLHF. CDR3 coding DNA: TGTGCCAGCAGCTCTCCCTTTCCCAGGGGGCCTAGCTCCTATAATTCACCCCTCCACTTT.

This clonotype was seen ten or more times. One junction end does not reproduce the germline sequence, and a read error may be involved. CDR3 protein: CASSSGHTDTQYF. DNA for the CDR3: TGCGCCAGCAGCTCGGGTCACACAGATACGCAGTATTTT. The rearrangement uses TRBV12-3 or TRBV12-4 and TRBJ2-3; no firm D call. The CDR3 extends over 13 amino acids.

This clonotype was detected many times. The chain has TRBV3-1 and TRBJ2-5, with 8 bases identical to TRBD1. The germline V gene has CDR1 LGHDT and CDR2 YNNKEL (reference sequence). The J segment lost 1 base and the V segment lost 3 bases, leaving 13 bases of the junction unmatched. The CDR3 runs 18 residues. The CDR3: CASSQSRFRGHTQETQYF. The CDR3, as DNA: TGTGCCAGCAGCCAGTCGCGATTCAGGGGGCATACCCAAGAGACCCAGTACTTC.

The chain carries TRBV29-1 and TRBJ2-7, with D tentatively TRBD1 (6 bases). The ends were cut back, 4 bases at V and 6 bases at J, with 16 bases in the middle. This CDR3 has 13 amino acids. Germline CDR1 and CDR2: SQVTM and ANQGSEA. The CDR3 region has the DNA TGCAGCGTTGCTCCTGACAGGAAGGGCGAGCAGTACTTC. Encoded protein: CSVAPDRKGEQYF.

The chain combines TRBV5-1 with TRBJ2-3; D might be TRBD1 (7 bases). CDR3 length equals 15 residues. Trimming shortened V by 5 bases and J by 0 bases, and 13 bases separated the two germline ends. In germline, CDR1 is SGHRS, CDR2 YFSETQ. Here the CDR3 reads CASRGGTVSTDTQYF. The CDR3 DNA sequence: TGCGCCAGCAGGGGCGGGACAGTTAGCACAGATACGCAGTATTTT.

In this sample, this clonotype turned up a few times. The chain is built from TRBV7-2 and TRBJ1-1; TRBD1 might be the D (6 bases). This CDR3 spans 15 amino acids. V lost 5 bases and J lost 1, with 14 bases in between. CDR1 is SGHTA, CDR2 FQGNSA, per germline. This chain's CDR3 is CASSLKQGRNTEAFF. In DNA form, the CDR3 reads TGTGCCAGCAGCCTAAAACAGGGCAGGAACACTGAAGCTTTCTTT.

The table lists this clonotype with many counts. V and J are TRBV6-5 and TRBJ1-1; a weak D match, TRBD1 (5 bases). This CDR3 region has 15 residues. CDR1 and CDR2 from the germline V gene are MNHEY and SVGAGI. V lost 7 bases and J 1 base, leaving 16 bases between the germline ends. The CDR3 bases are TGTGCCAGCACCCGGGGCCTCCCCGGGAACACTGAAGCTTTCTTT. This gives the protein CASTRGLPGNTEAFF.

This clonotype was detected a few times. V is TRBV25-1 and J is TRBJ1-6; D call uncertain. CDR1 is MGHDK and CDR2 is SYGVNS in the germline V gene. V lost 10 bases, J lost 8 bases, and 6 bases lay in between. The CDR3 covers 10 residues. The CDR3 DNA follows: TGTGCCATCCTACATTCACCCCTCCACTTT. Protein product: CAILHSPLHF.

This chain uses TRBV15 with TRBJ2-1; no reliable D call. The CDR3 has 14 residues. V dropped 3 bases and J dropped 0 bases, with 6 bases sitting between them. The germline gives CDR1 LNHNV, CDR2 YYDKDF (reference sequence). The CDR3 region has the DNA TGTGCCACCAGCAGGAGGAGCTCCTACAATGAGCAGTTCTTC. Translation: CATSRRSSYNEQFF.

The chain carries TRBV7-2 and TRBJ1-4; the D gene is possibly TRBD1 (5 bases). Trimming left V 2 bases short and J 7 bases short, with 11 bases between. In germline, CDR1 is SGHTA, CDR2 FQGNSA. This CDR3 region has 14 residues. The CDR3 coding sequence is TGTGCCAGCAGCTTAATCGGGGGTTTTGAAAAACTGTTTTTT. Its protein is CASSLIGGFEKLFF.

In this sample, this clonotype turned up a few times. The genes are TRBV7-3 and TRBJ2-3, with D maybe TRBD2 (6 bases). The CDR3 totals 16 residues. CDR1 is SGHTA and CDR2 is FQGTGA in the germline V gene. V was trimmed by 0 bases and J by 0 bases, leaving 10 bases between them. In nucleotides, the CDR3 is TGTGCCAGCAGCTTAACCTCGCGGGGCAGCACAGATACGCAGTATTTT. Protein sequence: CASSLTSRGSTDTQYF. The variable domain in full, with the rest retrieved from reference TRBV7-3 and TRBJ2-3, is GAGVSQTPSNKVTEKGKYVELRCDPISGHTALYWYRQSLGQGPEFLIYFQGTGAADDSGLPNDRFFAVRPEGSVSTLKIQRTERGDSAVYLCASSLTSRGSTDTQYFGPGTRLTVL.

This clonotype was counted between two and nine times. This rearrangement joins TRBV11-1 to TRBJ2-5; 10 nucleotides line up with TRBD2. Per germline, CDR1 SGHAT and CDR2 FQDESV (reference sequence). Trimming took 5 bases from V and 4 from J; bases not matched to a gene: 16. This CDR3 spans 18 amino acids. The CDR3 nucleotides read TGTGCCAGCAGCCCACGGATAGCGGGGGGTGGATCGGGAGAGACCCAGTACTTC. Translating it yields CASSPRIAGGGSGETQYF.

Many counts were recorded for this clonotype. This chain uses TRBV4-3 with TRBJ2-7; 8 bases agree with TRBD2. The CDR3 loop spans 19 amino acids. Losses at the gene ends were 0 bases for V and 6 bases for J; bases not matched to a gene: 19. The germline V gene encodes CDR1 LGHNA and CDR2 YSLEER. The CDR3 coding sequence is TGCGCCAGCAGCCAAGATCTTAGTGTCGGGAGGGCCTACCCCCGCGAGCAGTACTTC. Protein: CASSQDLSVGRAYPREQYF.

The J gene is TRBJ1-1, the V gene TRBV12-3 or TRBV12-4; no firm D call. The CDR3 sequence is 13 residues long. Trimming pared 5 bases from V and 10 bases from J, leaving 17 bases between. The CDR3: CASSPRGFLGAFF. CDR3 DNA: TGTGCCAGCAGTCCAAGAGGTTTTCTGGGAGCTTTCTTT.

Many counts were recorded for this clonotype. The J gene is TRBJ2-3, the V gene TRBV4-3; TRBD2 aligns across 9 bases. The germline V gene has CDR1 LGHNA and CDR2 YSLEER. After removal of 0 bases from V and 10 bases from J, the junction contained 14 bases not matched to a gene. The length of the CDR3 is 17 residues. The CDR3 is CASSQDRDPSGEFPQYF. The CDR3 DNA follows: TGCGCCAGCAGCCAAGATAGAGACCCTAGCGGGGAATTCCCGCAGTATTTT.

The chain couples TRBV3-1 to TRBJ2-5; possibly TRBD1 or TRBD2 for D (6 bases each). This CDR3 region has 16 residues. Trimming took 4 bases from V and 4 from J, leaving 19 bases between them. Germline V CDR1 and CDR2: LGHDT, YNNKEL (reference sequence). The CDR3 sequence: CASSPPRVGGGETQYF. CDR3 DNA: TGTGCCAGCAGCCCCCCCCGCGTGGGGGGCGGAGAGACCCAGTACTTC.

This clonotype was counted only a few times. The chain is built from TRBV29-1 and TRBJ1-1; D is possibly TRBD1 (5 bases). Germline-derived CDR1 and CDR2 are SQVTM and ANQGSEA. V dropped 6 bases and J dropped 0 bases, with 8 bases sitting between them. This CDR3 has 12 amino acids. The CDR3 bases are TGCAGCGTGGGGGATATGAACACTGAAGCTTTCTTT. Translated: CSVGDMNTEAFF.

The J gene is TRBJ1-2, the V gene TRBV5-6; 8 positions agree with TRBD1. The CDR3 consists of 15 residues. The germline gives CDR1 SGHDT, CDR2 YYEEEE. Trimming cost V 0 bases and J 6 bases; bases outside gene matches: 7. CDR3 region: CASSLAGGQVHGYTF. The CDR3 nucleotides are TGTGCCAGCAGCTTGGCCGGGGGACAGGTTCATGGCTACACCTTC.

This clonotype was counted only a few times. V usage is TRBV5-6 and J usage is TRBJ2-2; D not certain. CDR3 size: 12 residues. Germline values: CDR1 SGHDT, CDR2 YYEEEE. Trimming stripped 4 bases from V and 5 bases from J, with 6 bases between. CDR3 bases: TGTGCCAGCAGCCTGTGGACCGGGGAGCTGTTTTTT. Its protein product is CASSLWTGELFF.

This clonotype was counted between two and nine times. The rearrangement joins TRBV7-6 to TRBJ2-5; 7 nucleotides agree with TRBD1. CDR1 and CDR2 (germline): SGHVS, FNYEAQ. CDR3 length: 13 residues. The V gene end was trimmed by 5 bases and the J gene end by 7 bases; junction bases not matched to a gene: 7. CDR3 nucleotides: TGTGCCAGCAGCACCGACAGGGATGCGACCCAGTACTTC. It is translated as CASSTDRDATQYF.

This clonotype was counted only a few times. The chain carries TRBV7-8 and TRBJ1-6; maybe TRBD1 (5 bases). Per germline, CDR1 SGHVS and CDR2 FQNEAQ. The CDR3 totals 14 residues. V lost 3 bases and J lost 10, with 13 bases in between. CDR3 DNA: TGTGCCAGCAGCTTGGGTGGGGGGTGGTCACCCCTCCACTTT. Residues: CASSLGGGWSPLHF.

V gene TRBV7-2 combines with J gene TRBJ2-3; D gene ambiguous. CDR3 length: 12 amino acids. Germline CDR1 and CDR2: SGHTA and FQGNSA. Trimming pared 8 bases from V and 7 bases from J, leaving 13 bases between. CDR3 DNA sequence: TGTGCCAGCGGTAGGGTGCGAAATACGCAGTATTTT. Translation: CASGRVRNTQYF.

The chain couples TRBV12-3 or TRBV12-4 to TRBJ1-2, with 11 bases fitting TRBD1. The V and J ends lost 6 bases and 8 bases, in that order; junction bases with no gene match: 8. This CDR3 spans 14 amino acids. The CDR3 loop reads CASRRTGGREGYTF. The CDR3, as DNA: TGTGCCAGCAGGAGGACAGGGGGCAGGGAAGGCTACACCTTC.

V and J are TRBV3-1 and TRBJ2-5; D call uncertain. The V end was cut by 1 base, the J end by 1 base, with 7 bases between. This CDR3 is 14 amino acids long. CDR1 and CDR2 (germline): LGHDT, YNNKEL (reference sequence). The CDR3 is CASSQAPSQETQYF. The CDR3 bases are TGTGCCAGCAGCCAAGCCCCATCCCAAGAGACCCAGTACTTC.

The chain combines TRBV23-1 with TRBJ2-2; D may be TRBD1 (6 bases). TRBV23-1 has ORF status, its function being uncertain. Trimming took 3 bases from V and 0 from J, leaving 11 bases between them. This CDR3 spans 16 amino acids. DNA of the CDR3: TGCGCCAGCAGTCAGCCCGGGACAACGAACACCGGGGAGCTGTTTTTT. As protein: CASSQPGTTNTGELFF.

DNA of the CDR3: TGTGCCAGCTGGCCTCGTCGGGGGGGCGGAGATACGCAGTATTTT. Its protein product is CASWPRRGGGDTQYF. This chain links TRBV12-3 or TRBV12-4 with TRBJ2-3; 8 nucleotides line up with TRBD2. The CDR3 length is 15 residues. The V and J ends lost 8 bases and 5 bases, in that order; junction bases with no gene match: 12.

V is TRBV10-3 and J is TRBJ2-6; TRBD1 is a possible D gene (6 bases). CDR1 and CDR2 (germline): ENHRY, SYGVKD. The CDR3 has 17 amino acids. V lost 5 bases and J 4 bases, leaving 18 bases between the germline ends. The CDR3 DNA follows: TGTGCCATCAGTCAATACCCCCGACAGGCCGGGGCCAACGTCCTGACTTTC. This codes for CAISQYPRQAGANVLTF.

The gene calls are TRBV20-1 and TRBJ2-5; D might be TRBD1 (6 bases). V lost 4 bases and J 4 bases, leaving 13 bases between the germline ends. Germline-derived CDR1 and CDR2 are DFQATT and SNEGSKA (reference sequence). The CDR3 totals 13 residues. CDR3 DNA: TGCAGTGCTAACAACAGGGCGGGAGAGACCCAGTACTTC. Its translation: CSANNRAGETQYF.

This clonotype was counted between two and nine times. This chain links TRBV21-1 with TRBJ2-7; the table's D call, TRBD1, has no DNA check behind it. TRBV21-1 is an annotated pseudogene. CDR3 length equals 16 residues. CDR3 in amino acids: CASSALGDRDCNEQYF. CDR3 nucleotide sequence: TGTGCCAGCAGCGCCTTGGGGGACAGGGATTGTAACGAGCAGTACTTC.